In this sample, the clone carrying this T cell receptor beta chain turned up many times. Whenever a sample was processed, at least 7 million PBMCs were isolated. The entry originates in a study of blood T cells in healthy people across ages. Turning to the study itself: Researchers report that template switching captured about one barcoded beta molecule per two T cells.

Together with a sample-barcoded 5' primer, a J-beta primer mix was included in a second PCR lasting about 7 to 12 cycles. TCRdb fed the 5' RACE reads into MiXCR, producing one record per CDR3 protein. The data hold some 640,000 distinct CDR3 sequences, with more than 40% observed a single time. Germline V gene sequence: CDR1 MGHDK, CDR2 SYGVNS. The CDR3 consists of 16 residues. With 2 bases clipped from V and 3 bases from J, the junction kept 6 bases outside the gene matches. This sequence was found in a woman aged 60 to 75 in good health. The rearrangement links TRBV25-1 to TRBJ2-1; the match to TRBD2 covers 8 bases. What was sequenced was blood. In DNA form, the CDR3 reads TGTGCCAGCAGTGAACCCCGGGGGGGTGGCTACAATGAGCAGTTCTTC. Translation: CASSEPRGGGYNEQFF.